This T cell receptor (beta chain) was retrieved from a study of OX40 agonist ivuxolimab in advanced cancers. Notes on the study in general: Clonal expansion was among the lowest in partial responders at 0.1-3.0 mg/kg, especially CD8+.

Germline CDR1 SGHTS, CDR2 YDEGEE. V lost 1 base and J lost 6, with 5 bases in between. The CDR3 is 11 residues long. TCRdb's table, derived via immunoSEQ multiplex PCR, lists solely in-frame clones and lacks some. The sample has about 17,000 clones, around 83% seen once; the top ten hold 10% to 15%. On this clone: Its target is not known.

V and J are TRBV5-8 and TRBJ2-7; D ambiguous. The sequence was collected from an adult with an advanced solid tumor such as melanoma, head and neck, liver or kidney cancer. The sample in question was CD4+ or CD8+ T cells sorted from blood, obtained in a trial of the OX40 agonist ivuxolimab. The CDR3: CASSLTGEQYF. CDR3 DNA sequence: TGTGCCAGCAGCTTGACGGGCGAGCAGTACTTC. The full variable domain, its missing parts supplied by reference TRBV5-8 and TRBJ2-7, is EAGVTQSPTHLIKTRGQQATLRCSPISGHTSVYWYQQALGLGLQFLLWYDEGEERNRGNFPPRFSGRQFPNYSSELNVNALELEDSALYLCASSLTGEQYFGPGTRLTVT.